This entry lists 22 T cell receptor beta chains sequenced from one sample in a study of cytomegalovirus exposure and HLA in healthy donors. Here immunoSEQ multiplex PCR was the method, and the copy in TCRdb shows in-frame clones only, minus some. In the table there are about 110,000 clones, over 75% of which are singletons. The sequenced sample consisted of PBMCs. The source is a woman aged 18-35 years in good health and CMV-seronegative.

This chain links TRBV5-1 with TRBJ2-7, with 11 bases matching TRBD1. This CDR3 spans 15 amino acids. Germline V gene sequence: CDR1 SGHRS, CDR2 YFSETQ. The V segment lost 2 bases and the J segment 1 base; nucleotides outside the gene matches: 2. The DNA of the CDR3 is TGCGCCAGCAGCTTTGGACAGGGGGCTTCCTACGAGCAGTACTTC. Amino acid sequence: CASSFGQGASYEQYF.

The gene calls are TRBV11-2 and TRBJ2-1, with TRBD2 as a possible D gene (5 bases). The germline CDR1 and CDR2 sequences are SGHAT and FQNNGV. The CDR3 is made up of 12 amino acids. V gave up 1 base and J gave up 9 bases, with 7 bases separating them. The CDR3 region is CASSLVGSEQFF. DNA for the CDR3: TGTGCCAGCAGCTTAGTAGGGAGTGAGCAGTTCTTC.

V and J are TRBV4-1 and TRBJ2-7; 8 nucleotides match TRBD2. V dropped 0 bases and J dropped 1; count of bases not matched to a gene: 5. This CDR3 has 16 residues. Germline V gene lookup returns CDR1 MGHRA and CDR2 YSYEKL. This CDR3 reads CASSQDIGGASYEQYF. The CDR3 DNA sequence: TGCGCCAGCAGCCAAGATATCGGGGGGGCGTCCTACGAGCAGTACTTC.

This chain joins TRBV7-9 and TRBJ1-6, with a tentative D call TRBD1 (6 bases). V lost 3 bases and J lost 6, with 12 bases in between. This CDR3 contains 15 residues. Germline-derived CDR1 and CDR2 are SEHNR and FQNEAQ (reference sequence). This chain's CDR3 is CASSFGQRSNSPLHF. The CDR3 nucleotides are TGTGCCAGCAGCTTCGGACAGAGATCTAATTCACCCCTCCACTTT.

A few counts support this clone. V gene TRBV11-1 combines with J gene TRBJ2-1, with D possibly matching TRBD1 (5 bases). The CDR3 is made up of 16 amino acids. Per the germline V gene, CDR1 is SGHAT and CDR2 is FQDESV (reference sequence). V was cut by 1 base and J by 7 bases, with 17 bases left in between. This CDR3 is CASSLVPQVNGNEQFF. The CDR3 nucleotides are TGTGCCAGCAGCTTAGTGCCACAGGTTAATGGAAATGAGCAGTTCTTC.

This clone was found once. V usage is TRBV2 and J usage is TRBJ1-3; D possibly corresponds to TRBD1 (5 bases). The germline V gene has CDR1 SNHLY and CDR2 FYNNEI. Trimming cost V 1 base and J 4 bases, with 11 bases left between them. CDR3 length: 15 residues. Here the CDR3 reads CASSEGQGLGNTIYF. DNA of the CDR3: TGTGCCAGCAGTGAAGGGCAGGGCCTCGGAAACACCATATATTTT.

The chain links TRBV7-2 to TRBJ2-2; D call uncertain. V was cut by 2 bases and J by 1 base, with 8 bases left in between. CDR3 length equals 15 residues. The germline V gene has CDR1 SGHTA and CDR2 FQGNSA. CDR3 sequence reads: CASSLSRWNTGELFF. DNA of the CDR3: TGTGCCAGCAGCTTATCCCGTTGGAACACCGGGGAGCTGTTTTTT. Full variable domain (remainder filled in from reference TRBV7-2 and TRBJ2-2): GAGVSQSPSNKVTEKGKDVELRCDPISGHTALYWYRQSLGQGLEFLIYFQGNSAPDKSGLPSDRFSAERTGGSVSTLTIQRTQQEDSAVYLCASSLSRWNTGELFFGEGSRLTVL.

This chain links TRBV7-3 with TRBJ2-2; weak D call: TRBD1 (5 bases). Germline CDR1 reads SGHTA; CDR2 reads FQGTGA. Trimming stripped 3 bases from V and 1 base from J, with 18 bases between. This CDR3 region has 18 residues. The DNA of the CDR3 is TGTGCCAGCAGCTTTGGCCAAAGACCAGGGAAGAACACCGGGGAGCTGTTTTTT. It encodes CASSFGQRPGKNTGELFF.

The chain joins TRBV7-6 to TRBJ2-7; tentative D call: TRBD1 (5 bases). Germline-derived CDR1 and CDR2 are SGHVS and FNYEAQ. CDR3 length: 15 residues. The V gene lost 1 base and the J gene lost 0 bases, with 10 bases spanning the gap. The CDR3: CASSLERGSSYEQYF. CDR3 sequence (DNA): TGTGCCAGCAGCTTAGAAAGGGGCAGCTCCTACGAGCAGTACTTC.

The V and J genes are TRBV2 and TRBJ1-6, with 8 bases matching TRBD1. Germline loops: CDR1 SNHLY, CDR2 FYNNEI. The CDR3 consists of 13 residues. V gave up 4 bases and J gave up 7 bases; unmatched junction bases: 0. The CDR3 DNA reads as TGTGCCAGCAGTGGACAGGGGAATTCACCCCTCCACTTT. This translates into CASSGQGNSPLHF.

The rearrangement uses TRBV9 and TRBJ2-6; 7 bases align to TRBD1. This CDR3 contains 16 residues. From germline, CDR1 is SGDLS and CDR2 YYNGEE. The V gene end was trimmed by 3 bases and the J gene end by 0 bases; junction bases not matched to a gene: 3. The CDR3 coding sequence is TGTGCCAGCAGCGGGACAGGTGGCTCTGGGGCCAACGTCCTGACTTTC. As protein: CASSGTGGSGANVLTF.

The chain carries TRBV25-1 and TRBJ2-5; TRBD1 is a possible D gene (5 bases). The CDR3 has 12 amino acids. Germline CDR1 reads MGHDK; CDR2 reads SYGVNS. V lost 7 bases and J lost 2, with 8 bases in between. The CDR3 reads CASMTAQETQYF. The CDR3 DNA reads TGTGCCAGCATGACAGCTCAAGAGACCCAGTACTTC. The entire variable domain, with the rest obtained from reference TRBV25-1 and TRBJ2-5, is as follows: EADIYQTPRYLVIGTGKKITLECSQTMGHDKMYWYQQDPGMELHLIHYSYGVNSTEKGDLSSESTVSRIRTEHFPLTLESARPSHTSQYLCASMTAQETQYFGPGTRLLVL.

This clone showed up just a few times. This chain connects TRBV5-8 to TRBJ2-2; TRBD1 might be the D (5 bases). Trimming took 4 bases from V and 1 from J, leaving 11 bases between them. Germline V gene lookup returns CDR1 SGHTS and CDR2 YDEGEE. CDR3 length: 15 amino acids. The CDR3 reads CASSLNDRNTGELFF. As DNA, the CDR3 is TGTGCCAGCAGCCTAAACGACAGGAACACCGGGGAGCTGTTTTTT.

The gene calls are TRBV5-1 and TRBJ2-7; 7 nucleotides match TRBD1. Trimming took 0 bases from V and 5 from J; bases not matched to a gene: 5. Germline values: CDR1 SGHRS, CDR2 YFSETQ. The CDR3 is made up of 14 amino acids. This CDR3 is CASSLDVGGDEQYF. The CDR3 DNA sequence: TGCGCCAGCAGCTTGGATGTAGGGGGCGACGAGCAGTACTTC.

The V call is TRBV2, the J call TRBJ2-7, with a tentative D call TRBD1 (6 bases). V shed 11 bases and J shed 4 bases, with 18 bases lying between them. Germline CDR1 is SNHLY and CDR2 is FYNNEI. The CDR3 has 13 amino acids. CDR3 protein: CAASRTELYEQYF. The CDR3 bases are TGTGCCGCCTCAAGGACAGAATTGTACGAGCAGTACTTC. The entire variable domain, with the rest obtained from reference TRBV2 and TRBJ2-7, is as follows: EPEVTQTPSHQVTQMGQEVILRCVPISNHLYFYWYRQILGQKVEFLVSFYNNEISEKSEIFDDQFSVERPDGSNFTLKIRSTKLEDSAMYFCAASRTELYEQYFGPGTRLTVT.

The chain links TRBV11-3 to TRBJ2-2; 11 positions match TRBD1. In germline, CDR1 is SGHNT, CDR2 YENEEA. Trimming removed 8 bases from V and 7 bases from J; junction bases left unmatched: 3. CDR3 length: 13 amino acids. CDR3 residues: CASGQGAGGELFF. DNA for the CDR3: TGTGCCAGCGGACAGGGGGCCGGCGGGGAGCTGTTTTTT.

The chain uses TRBV29-1 and TRBJ2-2, with 8 bases identical to TRBD2. Germline CDR1 is SQVTM and CDR2 is ANQGSEA. CDR3 length: 16 amino acids. V shed 5 bases and J 0 bases; nucleotides not matched to a gene: 8. CDR3 sequence reads: CSVWAGRGANTGELFF. For the CDR3, the DNA is TGCAGCGTTTGGGCGGGGCGGGGGGCGAACACCGGGGAGCTGTTTTTT.

V usage is TRBV27 and J usage is TRBJ1-1, with D possibly being TRBD1 (5 bases). CDR1 and CDR2 from the germline V gene are MNHEY and SMNVEV (reference sequence). The CDR3 extends over 13 amino acids. V was cut by 4 bases and J by 1 base, with 7 bases left in between. The CDR3 region has the DNA TGTGCCAGCAGTTACGGACAGAACACTGAAGCTTTCTTT. Translating it yields CASSYGQNTEAFF.

The genes are TRBV30 and TRBJ2-1, with 9 bases matching TRBD2. J gave up 1 base and V 1 base, and 8 bases lay outside the gene matches. Germline V CDR1 and CDR2: GTSNPN, SVGIG (reference sequence). The CDR3 runs 17 residues. CDR3 residues: CAWSGGSGGKSYNEQFF. DNA for the CDR3: TGTGCCTGGAGTGGGGGTAGCGGGGGTAAGTCCTACAATGAGCAGTTCTTC.

The rearrangement joins TRBV5-6 to TRBJ2-7, with a weak D call TRBD2 (6 bases). Germline values: CDR1 SGHDT, CDR2 YYEEEE. The CDR3 is 16 amino acids. V was pared by 1 base and J by 2 bases, with 16 bases between. CDR3 in amino acids: CASSLSPGTSTYEQYF. The CDR3 region has the DNA TGTGCCAGCAGCTTGTCCCCCGGGACTTCCACCTACGAGCAGTACTTC.

The chain joins TRBV9 to TRBJ1-2, with D hard to call. The V gene lost 0 bases and the J gene lost 8 bases, with 11 bases spanning the gap. There are 13 residues in the CDR3. Germline CDR1 SGDLS, CDR2 YYNGEE. The CDR3 region is CASSVAVFGGYTF. As DNA, the CDR3 is TGTGCCAGCAGCGTAGCCGTTTTCGGGGGCTACACCTTC.

The V call is TRBV14, the J call TRBJ1-2; D is uncertain. Looked up from germline, CDR1 is SGHDN and CDR2 is FVKESK. The CDR3 covers 15 residues. With 0 bases removed from V and 8 bases from J, the gap between germline ends came to 16 bases. CDR3 DNA: TGTGCCAGCAGCCAAGATCCGCCAGGTTATGGAGGCTACACCTTC. This gives the protein CASSQDPPGYGGYTF.